This T cell receptor beta chain was identified in a study of identical twins. Study observations and caveats: Fewer insertions characterized abundant cord blood beta clonotypes, whereas memory repertoires showed none.

This clonotype turned up a few times. No antigen is known for it. TCRdb reanalysed the 5' RACE reads using MiXCR and keeps one entry per CDR3 protein. The sample holds 700,000 or so distinct CDR3 sequences, 8.6% seen once. Germline V CDR1 and CDR2: SGHRS, YFSETQ. V was clipped by 4 bases and J by 5 bases; unmatched bases: 7. This CDR3 comprises 16 residues. This sample was shared with a second study, whose subject was yellow fever vaccine responses in identical twins. That source adds: A vaccine T cell response that seemed partly convergent and partly personalized was reported in twins.

Material: PBMCs. V usage is TRBV5-1 and J usage is TRBJ2-5, with 14 bases aligning to TRBD2. This receptor was obtained from a woman aged 18-29 years in good health. The CDR3 bases are TGCGCCAGCAGCCCGGGACTAGCGGGAGTTACGGAGACCCAGTACTTC. Protein sequence: CASSPGLAGVTETQYF. Variable domain in full (rest from reference TRBV5-1 and TRBJ2-5): KAGVTQTPRYLIKTRGQQVTLSCSPISGHRSVSWYQQTPGQGLQFLFEYFSETQRNKGNFPGRFSGRQFSNSRSEMNVSTLELGDSALYLCASSPGLAGVTETQYFGPGTRLLVL.